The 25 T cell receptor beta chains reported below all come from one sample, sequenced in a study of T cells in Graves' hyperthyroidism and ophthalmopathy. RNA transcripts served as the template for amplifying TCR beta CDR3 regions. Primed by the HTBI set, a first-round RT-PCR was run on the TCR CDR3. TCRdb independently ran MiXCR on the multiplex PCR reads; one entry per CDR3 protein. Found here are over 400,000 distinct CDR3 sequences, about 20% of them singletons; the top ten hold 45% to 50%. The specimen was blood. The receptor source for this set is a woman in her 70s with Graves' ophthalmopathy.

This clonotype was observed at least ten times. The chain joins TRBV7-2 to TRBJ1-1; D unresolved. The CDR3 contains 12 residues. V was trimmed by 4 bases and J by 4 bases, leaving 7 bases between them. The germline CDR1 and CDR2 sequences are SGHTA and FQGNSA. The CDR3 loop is CASSSFFTEAFF. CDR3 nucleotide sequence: TGTGCCAGCAGCTCGTTTTTCACTGAAGCTTTCTTT.

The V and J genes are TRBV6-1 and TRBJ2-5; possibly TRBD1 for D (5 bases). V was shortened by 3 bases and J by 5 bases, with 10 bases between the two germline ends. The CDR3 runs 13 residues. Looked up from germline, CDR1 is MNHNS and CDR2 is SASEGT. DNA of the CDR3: TGTGCCAGCAGTGATTGGGGCGCGGAGACCCAGTACTTC. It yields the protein CASSDWGAETQYF.

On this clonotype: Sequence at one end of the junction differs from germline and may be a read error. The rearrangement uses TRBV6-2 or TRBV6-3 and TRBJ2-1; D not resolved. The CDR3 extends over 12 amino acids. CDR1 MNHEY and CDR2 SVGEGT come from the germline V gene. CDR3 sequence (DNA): TGTGCCAGCGCGGCTAGAAACAATGATCAGTTCTTC. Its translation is CASAARNNDQFF.

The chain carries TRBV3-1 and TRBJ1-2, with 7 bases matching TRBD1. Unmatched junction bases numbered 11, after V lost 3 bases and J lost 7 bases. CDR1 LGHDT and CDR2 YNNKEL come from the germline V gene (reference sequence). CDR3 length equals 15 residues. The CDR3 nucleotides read TGTGCCAGCAGCCACCGCCGGAACAGGGGTAGTGGCTACACCTTC. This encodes CASSHRRNRGSGYTF.

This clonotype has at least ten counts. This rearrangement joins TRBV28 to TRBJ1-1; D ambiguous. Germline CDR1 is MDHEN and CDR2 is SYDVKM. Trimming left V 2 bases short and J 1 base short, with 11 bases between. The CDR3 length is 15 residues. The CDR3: CASSLSPLGNTEAFF. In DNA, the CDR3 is TGTGCCAGCAGTTTAAGCCCCCTGGGGAACACTGAAGCTTTCTTT.

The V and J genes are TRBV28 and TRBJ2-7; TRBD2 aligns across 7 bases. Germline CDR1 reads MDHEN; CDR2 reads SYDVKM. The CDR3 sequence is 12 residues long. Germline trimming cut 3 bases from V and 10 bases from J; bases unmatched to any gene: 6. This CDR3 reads CASSFREARQYF. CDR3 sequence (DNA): TGTGCCAGCAGTTTCCGGGAGGCCCGACAGTACTTC.

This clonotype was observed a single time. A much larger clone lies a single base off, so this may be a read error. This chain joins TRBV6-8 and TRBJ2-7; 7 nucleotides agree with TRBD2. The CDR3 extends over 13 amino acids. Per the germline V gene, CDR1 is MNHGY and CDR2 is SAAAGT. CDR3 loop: CVSLRGAGSEQYF. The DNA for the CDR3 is TGTGTCAGTCTAAGGGGAGCGGGAAGCGAGCAGTACTTC.

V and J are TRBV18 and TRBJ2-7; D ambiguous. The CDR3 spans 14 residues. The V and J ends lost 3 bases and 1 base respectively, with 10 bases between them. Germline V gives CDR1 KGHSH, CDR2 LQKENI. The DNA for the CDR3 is TGTGCCAGCTCACCCACGGTTGCTTCCTACGAGCAGTACTTC. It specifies CASSPTVASYEQYF.

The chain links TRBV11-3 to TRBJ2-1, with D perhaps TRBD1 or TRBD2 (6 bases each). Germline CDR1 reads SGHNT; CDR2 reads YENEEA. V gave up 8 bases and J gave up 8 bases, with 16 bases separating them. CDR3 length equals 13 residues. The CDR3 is CASSEVGGYEQFF. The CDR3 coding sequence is TGTGCCAGCTCAGAGGTGGGGGGCTATGAGCAGTTCTTC. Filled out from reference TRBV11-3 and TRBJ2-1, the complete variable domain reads EAGVVQSPRYKIIEKKQPVAFWCNPISGHNTLYWYLQNLGQGPELLIRYENEEAVDDSQLPKDRFSAERLKGVDSTLKIQPAELGDSAVYLCASSEVGGYEQFFGPGTRLTVL.

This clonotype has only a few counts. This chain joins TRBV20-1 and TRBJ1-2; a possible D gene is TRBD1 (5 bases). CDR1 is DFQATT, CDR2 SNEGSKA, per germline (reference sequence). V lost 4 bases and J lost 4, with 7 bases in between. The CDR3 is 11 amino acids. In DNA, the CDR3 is TGCAGTGCTACCGGGACCTATGGCTACACCTTC. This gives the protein CSATGTYGYTF.

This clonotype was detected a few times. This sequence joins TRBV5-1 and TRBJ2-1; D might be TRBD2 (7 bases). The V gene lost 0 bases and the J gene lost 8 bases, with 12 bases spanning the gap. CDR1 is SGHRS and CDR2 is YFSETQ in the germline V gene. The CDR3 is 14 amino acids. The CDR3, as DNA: TGCGCCAGCAGCTTGGAGCCGGGGGGCTATGAGCAGTTCTTC. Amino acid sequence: CASSLEPGGYEQFF. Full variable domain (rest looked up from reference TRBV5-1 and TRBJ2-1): KAGVTQTPRYLIKTRGQQVTLSCSPISGHRSVSWYQQTPGQGLQFLFEYFSETQRNKGNFPGRFSGRQFSNSRSEMNVSTLELGDSALYLCASSLEPGGYEQFFGPGTRLTVL.

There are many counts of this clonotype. The CDR3 DNA reads as TGTGCCAGCAGCCCCCGGGCAGGGGGTAACTATGGCTACACCTTC. Protein product: CASSPRAGGNYGYTF. This chain uses TRBV7-3 with TRBJ1-2; 7 bases map to TRBD1. The CDR3 is 15 residues long. Per the germline V gene, CDR1 is SGHTA and CDR2 is FQGTGA. Trimming at V came to 5 bases and at J to 1 base, leaving 7 bases not matched to a gene.

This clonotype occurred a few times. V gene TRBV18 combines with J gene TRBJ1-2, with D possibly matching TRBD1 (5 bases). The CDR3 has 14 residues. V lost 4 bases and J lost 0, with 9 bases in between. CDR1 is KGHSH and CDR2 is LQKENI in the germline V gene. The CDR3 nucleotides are TGTGCCAGCTCACTAGACAGAACTAACTATGGCTACACCTTC. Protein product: CASSLDRTNYGYTF.

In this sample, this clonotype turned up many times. The CDR3, as DNA: TGTGCCAGCAGCCTCAAAAAAGCGGGAGGACTTACCTACGAGCAGTACTTC. It is translated as CASSLKKAGGLTYEQYF. This sequence joins TRBV6-2 or TRBV6-3 and TRBJ2-7, with 9 bases matching TRBD2. The germline gives CDR1 MNHEY, CDR2 SVGEGT. The CDR3 loop spans 17 amino acids. V gave up 6 bases and J gave up 2 bases; unmatched junction bases: 14.

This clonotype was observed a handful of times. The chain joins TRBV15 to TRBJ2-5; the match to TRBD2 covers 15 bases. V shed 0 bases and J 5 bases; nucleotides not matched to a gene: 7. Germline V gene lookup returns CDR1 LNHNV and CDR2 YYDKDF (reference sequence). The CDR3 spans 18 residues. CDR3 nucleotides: TGTGCCACCAGCAGAGATTGGACTAGCGGGAGGGCCTGGGAGACCCAGTACTTC. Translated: CATSRDWTSGRAWETQYF.

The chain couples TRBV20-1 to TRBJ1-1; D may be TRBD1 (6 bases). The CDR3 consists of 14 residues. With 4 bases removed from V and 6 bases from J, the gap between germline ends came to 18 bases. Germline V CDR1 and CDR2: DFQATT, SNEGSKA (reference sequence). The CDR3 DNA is TGCAGTGCTAACCCGACAGGCCAAAGGCCTGAAGCTTTCTTT. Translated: CSANPTGQRPEAFF.

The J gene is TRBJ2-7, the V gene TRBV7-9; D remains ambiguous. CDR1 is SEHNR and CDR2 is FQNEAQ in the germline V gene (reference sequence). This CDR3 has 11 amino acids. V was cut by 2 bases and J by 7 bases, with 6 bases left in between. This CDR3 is CASSLSQEQYF. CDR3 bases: TGTGCCAGCAGCTTATCCCAGGAGCAGTACTTC.

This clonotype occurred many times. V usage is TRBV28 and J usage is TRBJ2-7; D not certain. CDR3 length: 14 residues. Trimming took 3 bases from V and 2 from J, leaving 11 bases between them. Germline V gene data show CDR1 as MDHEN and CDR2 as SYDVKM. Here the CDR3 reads CASSLTGQTYEQYF. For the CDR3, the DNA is TGTGCCAGCAGTTTGACCGGCCAGACCTACGAGCAGTACTTC.

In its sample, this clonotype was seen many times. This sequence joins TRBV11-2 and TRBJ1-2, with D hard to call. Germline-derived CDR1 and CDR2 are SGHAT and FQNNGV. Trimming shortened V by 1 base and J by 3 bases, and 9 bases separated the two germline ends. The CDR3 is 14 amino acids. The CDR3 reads CASSLVDADYGYTF. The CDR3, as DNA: TGTGCCAGCAGCTTAGTGGACGCCGACTATGGCTACACCTTC.

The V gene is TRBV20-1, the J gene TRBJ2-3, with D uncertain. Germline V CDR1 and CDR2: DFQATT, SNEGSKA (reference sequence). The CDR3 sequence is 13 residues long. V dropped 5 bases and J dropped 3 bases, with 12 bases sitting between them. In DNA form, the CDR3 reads TGCAGTGCTGGAAAGGGATCAACAGATACGCAGTATTTT. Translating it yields CSAGKGSTDTQYF.

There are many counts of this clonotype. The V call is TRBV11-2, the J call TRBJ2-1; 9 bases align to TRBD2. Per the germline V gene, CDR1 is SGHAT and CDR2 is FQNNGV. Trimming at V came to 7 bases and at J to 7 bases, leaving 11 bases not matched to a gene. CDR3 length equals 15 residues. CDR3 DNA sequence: TGTGCCAGCAACCGTTGGCTAGCGGGGCCTAATGAGCAGTTCTTC. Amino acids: CASNRWLAGPNEQFF.

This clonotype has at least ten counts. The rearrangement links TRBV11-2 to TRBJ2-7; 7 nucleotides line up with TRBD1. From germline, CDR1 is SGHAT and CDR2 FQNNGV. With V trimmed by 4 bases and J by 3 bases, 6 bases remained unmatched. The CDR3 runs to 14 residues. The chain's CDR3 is CASSSGDSFYEQYF. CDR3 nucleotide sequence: TGTGCCAGCAGCTCCGGGGACAGTTTCTACGAGCAGTACTTC.

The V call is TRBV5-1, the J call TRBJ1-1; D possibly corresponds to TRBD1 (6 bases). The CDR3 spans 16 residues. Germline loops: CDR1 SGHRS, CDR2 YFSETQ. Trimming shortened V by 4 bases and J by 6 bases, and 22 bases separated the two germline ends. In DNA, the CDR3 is TGCGCCAGCAGCCTAGGGAGTATGACAGGCTCGGCTGAAGCTTTCTTT. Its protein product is CASSLGSMTGSAEAFF.

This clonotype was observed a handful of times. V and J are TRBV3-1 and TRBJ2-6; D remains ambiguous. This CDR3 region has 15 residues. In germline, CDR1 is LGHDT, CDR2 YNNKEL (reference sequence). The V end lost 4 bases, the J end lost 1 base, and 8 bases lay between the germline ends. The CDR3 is CASSPERSGANVLTF. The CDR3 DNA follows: TGTGCCAGCAGCCCAGAAAGGTCTGGGGCCAACGTCCTGACTTTC.

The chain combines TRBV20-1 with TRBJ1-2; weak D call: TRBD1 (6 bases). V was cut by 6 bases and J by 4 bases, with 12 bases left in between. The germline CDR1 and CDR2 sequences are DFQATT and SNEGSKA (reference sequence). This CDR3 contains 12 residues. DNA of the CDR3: TGCAGTGCAAGGACAGTCTCCTATGGCTACACCTTC. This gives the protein CSARTVSYGYTF.